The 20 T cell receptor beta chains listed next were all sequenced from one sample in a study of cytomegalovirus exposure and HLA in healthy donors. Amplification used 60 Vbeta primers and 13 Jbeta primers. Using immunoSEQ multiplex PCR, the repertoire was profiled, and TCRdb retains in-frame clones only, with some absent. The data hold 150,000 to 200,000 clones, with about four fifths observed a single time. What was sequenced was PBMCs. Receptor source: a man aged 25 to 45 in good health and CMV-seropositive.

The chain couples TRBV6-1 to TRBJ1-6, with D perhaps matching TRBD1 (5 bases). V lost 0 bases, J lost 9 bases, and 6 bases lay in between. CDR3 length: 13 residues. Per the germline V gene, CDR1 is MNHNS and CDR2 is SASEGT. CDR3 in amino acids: CASSEAQGSPLHF. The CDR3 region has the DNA TGTGCCAGCAGTGAAGCGCAGGGTTCACCCCTCCACTTT.

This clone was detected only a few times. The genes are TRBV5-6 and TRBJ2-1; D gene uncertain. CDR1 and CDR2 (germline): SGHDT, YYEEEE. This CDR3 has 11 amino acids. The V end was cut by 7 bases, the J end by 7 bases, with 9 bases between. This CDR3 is CASGPLNEQFF. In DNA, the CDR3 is TGTGCCAGCGGCCCTTTGAATGAGCAGTTCTTC.

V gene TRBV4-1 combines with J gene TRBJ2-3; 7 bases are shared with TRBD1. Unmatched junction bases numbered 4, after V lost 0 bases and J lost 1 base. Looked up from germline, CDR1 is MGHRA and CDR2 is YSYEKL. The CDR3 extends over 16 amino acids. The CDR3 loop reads CASSQEQGLRTDTQYF. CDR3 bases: TGCGCCAGCAGCCAAGAACAGGGGTTACGCACAGATACGCAGTATTTT.

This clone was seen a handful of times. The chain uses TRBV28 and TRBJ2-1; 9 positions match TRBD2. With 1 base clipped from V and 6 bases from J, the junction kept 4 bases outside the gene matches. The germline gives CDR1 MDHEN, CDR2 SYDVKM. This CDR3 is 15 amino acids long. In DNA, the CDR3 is TGTGCCAGCAGTTTATTGCGGGAGGGCCCCAATGAGCAGTTCTTC. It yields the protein CASSLLREGPNEQFF.

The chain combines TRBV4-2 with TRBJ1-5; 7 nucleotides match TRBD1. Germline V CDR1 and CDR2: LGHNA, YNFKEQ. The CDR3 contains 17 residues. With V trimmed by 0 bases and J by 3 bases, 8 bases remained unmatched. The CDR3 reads CASSQDLPGQSNQPQHF. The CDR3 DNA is TGTGCCAGCAGCCAAGACTTGCCGGGACAGTCCAATCAGCCCCAGCATTTT.

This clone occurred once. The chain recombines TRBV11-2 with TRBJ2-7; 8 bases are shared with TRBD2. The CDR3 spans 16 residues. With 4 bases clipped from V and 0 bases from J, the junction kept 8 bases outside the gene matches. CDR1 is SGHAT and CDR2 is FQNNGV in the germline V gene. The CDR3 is CASSYQRELSSYEQYF. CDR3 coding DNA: TGTGCCAGCAGCTACCAGCGGGAGTTGAGCTCCTACGAGCAGTACTTC.

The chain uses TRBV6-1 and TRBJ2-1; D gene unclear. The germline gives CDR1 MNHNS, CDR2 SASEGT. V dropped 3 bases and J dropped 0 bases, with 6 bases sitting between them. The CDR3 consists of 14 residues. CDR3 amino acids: CASSDRFSYNEQFF. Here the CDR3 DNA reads TGTGCCAGCAGTGACAGATTCTCCTACAATGAGCAGTTCTTC.

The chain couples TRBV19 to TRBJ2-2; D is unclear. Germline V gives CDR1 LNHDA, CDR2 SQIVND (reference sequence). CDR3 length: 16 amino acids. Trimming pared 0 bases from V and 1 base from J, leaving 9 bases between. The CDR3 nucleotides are TGTGCCAGTAGTATAGATCTGCGGTTGAACACCGGGGAGCTGTTTTTT. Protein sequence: CASSIDLRLNTGELFF.

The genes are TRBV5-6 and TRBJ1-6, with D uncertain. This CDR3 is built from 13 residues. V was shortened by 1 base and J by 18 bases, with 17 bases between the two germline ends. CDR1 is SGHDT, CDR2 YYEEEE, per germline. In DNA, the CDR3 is TGTGCCAGCAGCTTGAGCGGAGCACCCAGGCCCCACTTT. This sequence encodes CASSLSGAPRPHF.

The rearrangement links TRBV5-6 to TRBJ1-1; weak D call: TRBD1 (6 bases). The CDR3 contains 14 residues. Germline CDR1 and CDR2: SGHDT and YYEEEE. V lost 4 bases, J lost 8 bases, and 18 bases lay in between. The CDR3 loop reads CASSRQVGRGEAFF. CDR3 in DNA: TGTGCCAGCAGCCGACAGGTGGGGAGGGGAGAAGCTTTCTTT.

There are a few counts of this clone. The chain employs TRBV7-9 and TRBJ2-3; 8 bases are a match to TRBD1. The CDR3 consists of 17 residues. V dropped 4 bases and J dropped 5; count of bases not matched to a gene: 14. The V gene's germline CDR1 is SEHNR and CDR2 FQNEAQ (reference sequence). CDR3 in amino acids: CASSSYIGQGAVDTQYF. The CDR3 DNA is TGTGCCAGCAGCTCCTACATTGGACAGGGCGCGGTAGATACGCAGTATTTT.

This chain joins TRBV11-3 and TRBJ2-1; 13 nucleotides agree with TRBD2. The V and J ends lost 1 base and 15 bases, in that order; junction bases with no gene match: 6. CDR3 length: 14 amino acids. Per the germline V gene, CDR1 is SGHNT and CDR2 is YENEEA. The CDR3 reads CASSLVTSGGATFF. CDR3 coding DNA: TGTGCCAGCAGCTTAGTCACTAGCGGGGGGGCCACGTTCTTC. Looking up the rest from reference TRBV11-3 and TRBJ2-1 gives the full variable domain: EAGVVQSPRYKIIEKKQPVAFWCNPISGHNTLYWYLQNLGQGPELLIRYENEEAVDDSQLPKDRFSAERLKGVDSTLKIQPAELGDSAVYLCASSLVTSGGATFFGPGTRLTVL.

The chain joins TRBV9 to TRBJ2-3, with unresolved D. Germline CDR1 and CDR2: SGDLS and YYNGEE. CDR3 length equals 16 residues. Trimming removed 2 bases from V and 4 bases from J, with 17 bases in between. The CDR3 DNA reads TGTGCCAGCAGCGTCGGCGCTAGTCGTTTCGCAGATACGCAGTATTTT. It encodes CASSVGASRFADTQYF.

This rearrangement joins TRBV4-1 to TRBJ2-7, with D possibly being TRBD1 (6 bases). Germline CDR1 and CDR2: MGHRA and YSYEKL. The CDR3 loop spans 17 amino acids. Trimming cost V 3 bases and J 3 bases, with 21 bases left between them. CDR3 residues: CASSHRWGPGRRYEQYF. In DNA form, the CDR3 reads TGCGCCAGCAGCCATCGGTGGGGGCCAGGGAGACGCTACGAGCAGTACTTC.

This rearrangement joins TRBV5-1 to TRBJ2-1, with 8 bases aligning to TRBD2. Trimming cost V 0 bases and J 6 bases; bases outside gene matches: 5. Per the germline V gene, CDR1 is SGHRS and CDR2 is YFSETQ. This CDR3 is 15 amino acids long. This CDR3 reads CASSLEAGDANEQFF. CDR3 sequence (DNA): TGCGCCAGCAGCTTGGAAGCGGGAGACGCCAATGAGCAGTTCTTC.

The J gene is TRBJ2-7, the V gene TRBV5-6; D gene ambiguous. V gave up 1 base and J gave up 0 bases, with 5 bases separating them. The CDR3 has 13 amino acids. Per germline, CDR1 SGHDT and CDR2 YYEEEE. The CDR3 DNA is TGTGCCAGCAGCTTGTCTTACTCCTACGAGCAGTACTTC. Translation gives CASSLSYSYEQYF.

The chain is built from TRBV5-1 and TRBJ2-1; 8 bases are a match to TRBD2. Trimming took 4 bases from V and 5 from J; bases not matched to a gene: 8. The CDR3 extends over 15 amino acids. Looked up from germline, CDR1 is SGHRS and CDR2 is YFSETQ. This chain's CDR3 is CASSPLGGRNNEQFF. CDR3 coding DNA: TGCGCCAGCAGCCCCCTCGGCGGGAGGAACAATGAGCAGTTCTTC.

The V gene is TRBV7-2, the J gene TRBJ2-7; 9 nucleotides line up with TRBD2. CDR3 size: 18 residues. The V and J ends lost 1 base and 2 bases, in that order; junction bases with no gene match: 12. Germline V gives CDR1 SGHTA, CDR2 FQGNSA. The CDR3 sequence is CASSLVASGRTTAYEQYF. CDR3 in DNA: TGTGCCAGCAGCTTAGTTGCCAGCGGGAGGACCACTGCCTACGAGCAGTACTTC.

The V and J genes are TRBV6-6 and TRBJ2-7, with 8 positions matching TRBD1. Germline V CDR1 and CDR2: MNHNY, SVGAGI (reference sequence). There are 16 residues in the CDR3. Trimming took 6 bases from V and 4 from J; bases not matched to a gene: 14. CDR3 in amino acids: CASRGGPGQGFYEQYF. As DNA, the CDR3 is TGTGCCAGCAGGGGAGGCCCTGGACAGGGTTTTTACGAGCAGTACTTC.

CDR3 loop: CASSEALGGGTDTQYF. CDR3 DNA: TGTGCCAGCAGTGAAGCGCTAGGGGGGGGGACAGATACGCAGTATTTT. This chain connects TRBV2 to TRBJ2-3; a weak D match, TRBD2 (7 bases). Trimming removed 0 bases at V and 3 bases at J, with 13 bases between. The CDR3 has 16 residues. Germline V gene lookup returns CDR1 SNHLY and CDR2 FYNNEI.